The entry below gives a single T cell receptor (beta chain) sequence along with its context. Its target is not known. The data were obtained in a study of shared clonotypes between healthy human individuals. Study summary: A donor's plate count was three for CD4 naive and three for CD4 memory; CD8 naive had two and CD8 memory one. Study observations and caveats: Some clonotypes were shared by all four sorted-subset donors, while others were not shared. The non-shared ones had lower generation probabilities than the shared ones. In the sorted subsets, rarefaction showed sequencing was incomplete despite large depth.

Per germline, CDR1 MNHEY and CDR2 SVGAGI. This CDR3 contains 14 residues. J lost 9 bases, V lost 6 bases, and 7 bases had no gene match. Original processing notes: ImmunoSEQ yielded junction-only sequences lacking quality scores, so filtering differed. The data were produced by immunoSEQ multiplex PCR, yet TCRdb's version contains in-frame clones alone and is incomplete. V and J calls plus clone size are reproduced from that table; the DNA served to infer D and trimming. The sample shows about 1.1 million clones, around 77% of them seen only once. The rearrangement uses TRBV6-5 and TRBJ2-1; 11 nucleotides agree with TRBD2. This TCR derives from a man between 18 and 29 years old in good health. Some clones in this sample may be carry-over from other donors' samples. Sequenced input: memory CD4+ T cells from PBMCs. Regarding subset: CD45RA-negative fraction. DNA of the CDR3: TGTGCCAGCAGCCTAGCGGGAGGCACGCGTGAGCAGTTCTTC. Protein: CASSLAGGTREQFF.